The clone carrying this TCR beta chain has at least ten counts. This specimen belongs to a study of blood T cell repertoires in COVID-19. Study-level background: The cDNA or gDNA used as material had been derived from T cells, B-cell-depleted T cells, or PBMCs.

Allocation to cohorts depended on clinical history reported by the participants. TCRdb's table, derived via immunoSEQ multiplex PCR, lists solely in-frame clones and lacks some. Altogether 170,000 or so clones are present, more than 80% being singletons, with the ten largest covering 6.2%. The CDR3 has 14 residues. Material: PBMCs or T cells enriched from blood (not recorded which). The receptor was isolated from a man between 35 and 55 years old who had recovered from COVID-19. This rearrangement joins TRBV1 to TRBJ2-1; TRBD2 was called by the table and not checked on the DNA. TRBV1 is recorded as a pseudogene. CDR3 in amino acids: CTSHGRDGYNEQFF. The CDR3 bases are TGCACCAGCCACGGGCGGGACGGGTACAATGAGCAGTTCTTC.